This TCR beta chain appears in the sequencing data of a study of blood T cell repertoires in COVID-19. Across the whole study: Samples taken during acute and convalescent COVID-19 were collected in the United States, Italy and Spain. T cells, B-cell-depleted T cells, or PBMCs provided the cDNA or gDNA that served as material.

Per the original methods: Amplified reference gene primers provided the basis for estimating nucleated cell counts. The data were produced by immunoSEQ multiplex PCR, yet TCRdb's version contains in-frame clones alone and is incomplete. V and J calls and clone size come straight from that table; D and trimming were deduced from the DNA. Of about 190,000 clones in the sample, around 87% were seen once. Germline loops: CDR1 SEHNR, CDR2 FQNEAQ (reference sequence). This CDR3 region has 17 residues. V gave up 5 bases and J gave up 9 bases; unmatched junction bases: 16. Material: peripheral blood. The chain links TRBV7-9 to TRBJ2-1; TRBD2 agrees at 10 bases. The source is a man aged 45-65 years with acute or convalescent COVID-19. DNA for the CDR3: TGTGCCAGCAGCCGATCCCTAGCGGGAGTTTCGTTTGCTGAGCAGTTCTTC. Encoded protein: CASSRSLAGVSFAEQFF.